These 18 T cell receptor beta chains share one sample of origin, sequenced in a study of human T cells and chemical hapten exposure. Each CDR3 protein is one row after TCRdb ran MiXCR on the RACE reads. This sample carries some 40,000 distinct CDR3 sequences, around 3.6% of them seen once, and the ten largest clones take 4.5% to 7%. Time point of the sample: healthy volunteer bleed at 6 weeks. Unfractionated whole blood was the source from which total RNA was extracted. Sequenced material: whole blood. These receptors were collected from a human donor in good health. Some clones in this sample may be carry-over from other donors' samples.

In this sample, this clonotype turned up a few times. The V call is TRBV20-1, the J call TRBJ1-3; TRBD1 might be the D (5 bases). The CDR3 is 13 amino acids. V shed 3 bases and J shed 4 bases, with 10 bases lying between them. Germline V CDR1 and CDR2: DFQATT, SNEGSKA (reference sequence). In DNA, the CDR3 is TGCAGTGCTAGGGGGACGGACGGAAACACCATATATTTT. Its translation is CSARGTDGNTIYF.

This clonotype has at least ten counts. The chain links TRBV5-1 to TRBJ2-7; D is uncertain. The CDR3 is made up of 15 amino acids. V lost 5 bases and J 0 bases, leaving 15 bases between the germline ends. Germline CDR1 is SGHRS and CDR2 is YFSETQ. CDR3 sequence (DNA): TGCGCCAGCAGATATGACGGCCAGAGCTCCTACGAGCAGTACTTC. It translates to CASRYDGQSSYEQYF. Based on the CDR3 plus reference TRBV5-1 and TRBJ2-7, the full variable domain is KAGVTQTPRYLIKTRGQQVTLSCSPISGHRSVSWYQQTPGQGLQFLFEYFSETQRNKGNFPGRFSGRQFSNSRSEMNVSTLELGDSALYLCASRYDGQSSYEQYFGPGTRLTVT.

In this sample, this clonotype turned up many times. The rearrangement uses TRBV28 and TRBJ1-5; a possible D gene is TRBD1 (5 bases). The germline gives CDR1 MDHEN, CDR2 SYDVKM. The CDR3 is 15 amino acids. Trimming took off 1 base at V and 6 bases at J, with 13 bases between the two ends. CDR3 coding DNA: TGTGCCAGCAGTTTATCTATTAGGGGTACTCAGCCCCAGCATTTT. It encodes CASSLSIRGTQPQHF.

The V and J genes are TRBV12-3 or TRBV12-4 and TRBJ2-1; D not certain. CDR3 length: 13 residues. V was shortened by 6 bases and J by 2 bases, with 8 bases between the two germline ends. The CDR3, as DNA: TGTGCCAGCAGCCATGGGGCCTACAATGAGCAGTTCTTC. Encoded protein: CASSHGAYNEQFF.

Of note for this clonotype: With a much larger clone just one base away, this may be a read error. The chain has TRBV12-3 or TRBV12-4 and TRBJ1-1; D remains ambiguous. V dropped 6 bases and J dropped 2 bases, with 13 bases sitting between them. The CDR3 consists of 14 residues. The CDR3 DNA sequence: TGTGCCAGCAGGACCCGGGGTTCAAACACTGAAGCTTTCTTT. It codes for CASRTRGSNTEAFF.

This clonotype was counted at least ten times. The chain has TRBV9 and TRBJ1-3; no reliable D call. The CDR3 sequence is 14 residues long. V was trimmed by 0 bases and J by 14 bases, leaving 18 bases between them. Germline V CDR1 and CDR2: SGDLS, YYNGEE. The CDR3 nucleotides read TGTGCCAGCAGCGTAGGATCCACGGAAAGGAAACTATATTTT. It is translated as CASSVGSTERKLYF.

This clonotype was seen repeatedly, ten times or more. The rearrangement joins TRBV12-3 or TRBV12-4 to TRBJ1-4, with unresolved D. V shed 4 bases and J shed 12 bases, with 18 bases lying between them. The CDR3 length is 14 residues. The CDR3 spells CASSSRDYSSELFF. The CDR3 nucleotides read TGTGCCAGCAGTTCCAGAGACTACTCTTCGGAACTGTTTTTT.

There are a few counts of this clonotype. The rearrangement joins TRBV7-2 to TRBJ2-7, with D possibly matching TRBD1 (6 bases). CDR1 and CDR2 (germline): SGHTA, FQGNSA. This CDR3 is built from 17 residues. V was clipped by 2 bases and J by 5 bases, with 22 bases between them. CDR3 protein: CASSLNPGPFGGNEQYF. CDR3 DNA: TGTGCCAGCAGCTTAAATCCCGGGCCCTTTGGGGGCAACGAGCAGTACTTC.

This clonotype was counted at least ten times. The chain links TRBV5-6 to TRBJ2-3, with D tentatively TRBD2 (6 bases). V lost 2 bases and J 2 bases, leaving 9 bases between the germline ends. The CDR3 has 14 residues. The germline gives CDR1 SGHDT, CDR2 YYEEEE. The CDR3 coding sequence is TGTGCCAGCAGCTTACAGCGGGCCACAGATACGCAGTATTTT. Translation gives CASSLQRATDTQYF.

This clonotype was picked up a small number of times. V is TRBV20-1 and J is TRBJ1-1; perhaps TRBD1 as D (5 bases). CDR1 is DFQATT and CDR2 is SNEGSKA in the germline V gene (reference sequence). The CDR3 extends over 15 amino acids. V lost 0 bases, J lost 4 bases, and 15 bases lay in between. CDR3 residues: CSARDRGRGPTEAFF. The CDR3 nucleotides read TGCAGTGCTAGAGATCGGGGAAGGGGCCCCACTGAAGCTTTCTTT.

This clonotype has ten or more counts. The chain links TRBV28 to TRBJ2-2, with D uncertain. The CDR3 loop spans 15 amino acids. CDR1 MDHEN and CDR2 SYDVKM come from the germline V gene. V lost 7 bases, J lost 6 bases, and 18 bases lay in between. CDR3 bases: TGTGCCAGCAAGCAATACCCTTTGATAGCCGGGGAGCTGTTTTTT. Amino acids: CASKQYPLIAGELFF.

This rearrangement joins TRBV30 to TRBJ2-3, with TRBD2 matching over 10 bases. V shed 1 base, J shed 2 bases, and the junction held 12 bases outside the gene matches. The germline CDR1 and CDR2 sequences are GTSNPN and SVGIG (reference sequence). The CDR3 has 18 residues. CDR3 in amino acids: CAWSATSGTTHYTDTQYF. In nucleotides, the CDR3 is TGTGCCTGGAGTGCTACTAGCGGGACGACCCATTACACAGATACGCAGTATTTT.

This clonotype was observed many times. The chain recombines TRBV11-1 with TRBJ2-4; D remains ambiguous. This CDR3 has 15 residues. Germline V gene sequence: CDR1 SGHAT, CDR2 FQDESV (reference sequence). The V end was cut by 2 bases, the J end by 5 bases, with 13 bases between. CDR3 sequence (DNA): TGTGCCAGCAGCTTAAACCGGGCCCTTCAAAACATTCAGTACTTC. Protein sequence: CASSLNRALQNIQYF.

About this clonotype: This clone may be a read error of a much larger clone one base away. The CDR3 sequence is CASSPPGHGYNEQFF. CDR3 DNA: TGTGCCAGCAGTCCACCGGGACACGGCTACAATGAGCAGTTCTTC. J is TRBJ2-1 and V is TRBV12-3 or TRBV12-4; tentative D call: TRBD1 (6 bases). Between the trimmed V and J ends, which lost 5 bases and 3 bases, there was a span of 14 bases. The CDR3 is made up of 15 amino acids.

The gene calls are TRBV6-5 and TRBJ1-2; tentative D call: TRBD1 (5 bases). In germline, CDR1 is MNHEY, CDR2 SVGAGI. Trimming removed 5 bases at V and 0 bases at J, with 13 bases between. The CDR3 is made up of 15 amino acids. This CDR3 reads CASSTGTTSNYGYTF. CDR3 in DNA: TGTGCCAGCAGTACCGGGACTACTTCTAACTATGGCTACACCTTC.

Note on this clonotype: A much larger clone sits a single nucleotide away, making a read error possible. The chain has TRBV5-6 and TRBJ1-5, with D hard to call. This CDR3 is built from 16 residues. From germline, CDR1 is SGHDT and CDR2 YYEEEE. CDR3 in DNA: TGTGCCAGCAGCTTGGGTGCAAGCCGGCGAAATCAGTCCCAGCATTTT. Translated: CASSLGASRRNQSQHF.

This clonotype showed up just a few times. The V and J genes are TRBV20-1 and TRBJ1-5; TRBD1 matches at 8 bases. This CDR3 contains 14 residues. Trimming cost V 2 bases and J 2 bases; bases outside gene matches: 2. Germline V gene sequence: CDR1 DFQATT, CDR2 SNEGSKA (reference sequence). The CDR3 loop reads CSARPDRGNQPQHF. The DNA for the CDR3 is TGCAGTGCTAGACCGGACAGGGGCAATCAGCCCCAGCATTTT.

In this sample, this clonotype turned up many times. The CDR3 DNA is TGCAGTGTGGGGGGGATAAGACAGTTCCACTCCTACAATGAGCAGTTCTTC. Residues: CSVGGIRQFHSYNEQFF. The chain employs TRBV20-1 and TRBJ2-1, with 7 bases fitting TRBD2. The germline V gene has CDR1 DFQATT and CDR2 SNEGSKA (reference sequence). CDR3 size: 17 residues. V lost 7 bases to trimming and J lost 0 bases; unmatched junction nucleotides: 15.